Presented here are 27 T cell receptor beta chains from one specimen sequenced in a study of cytomegalovirus exposure and HLA in healthy donors (dated by TCRdb to the late 2010s). The receptor library was made with the immunoSEQ multiplex PCR assay. The multiplex PCR relied on a mix of 60 forward primers for TCR Vbeta segments and 13 reverse primers for TCR Jbeta segments. TCRdb mirrors the immuneACCESS table, restricted to in-frame sequences. Some clones are absent from its copies; in checked studies, under half trace to an unresolved V gene, and the reason for the others is unknown. This sample is represented by roughly 190,000 clones; around 84% of them were singletons. The top ten hold roughly 2.8% of the sample. The material sequenced was PBMCs. These receptors came from a woman between 50 and 59 years old in good health and CMV-seropositive.

This clone was counted a few times. The chain recombines TRBV5-6 with TRBJ1-3, with D possibly matching TRBD1 (5 bases). The germline V gene encodes CDR1 SGHDT and CDR2 YYEEEE. V was cut by 3 bases and J by 1 base, with 11 bases left in between. The CDR3 runs 15 residues. CDR3 sequence reads: CASSWYRQSGNTIYF. The CDR3 DNA sequence: TGTGCCAGCAGCTGGTACAGACAGTCTGGAAACACCATATATTTT.

The chain uses TRBV4-1 and TRBJ1-3; D uncertain. There are 16 residues in the CDR3. V was pared by 1 base and J by 0 bases, with 10 bases between. CDR1 is MGHRA and CDR2 is YSYEKL in the germline V gene. Here the CDR3 reads CASSQGQADSGNTIYF. The DNA of the CDR3 is TGCGCCAGCAGCCAAGGGCAGGCAGACTCTGGAAACACCATATATTTT.

In this sample, this clone turned up once. The rearrangement uses TRBV6-5 and TRBJ1-1; D is possibly TRBD1 (6 bases). The CDR3 runs 15 residues. Trimming stripped 5 bases from V and 1 base from J, with 14 bases between. Germline V gene data show CDR1 as MNHEY and CDR2 as SVGAGI. This CDR3 is CASSLPGVGNTEAFF. The CDR3 bases are TGTGCCAGCAGTCTTCCAGGGGTCGGGAACACTGAAGCTTTCTTT.

The CDR3 region is CASRLNNEQFF. CDR3 bases: TGTGCCAGCAGACTTAACAATGAGCAGTTCTTC. The chain carries TRBV7-9 and TRBJ2-1; no reliable D call. The germline V gene encodes CDR1 SEHNR and CDR2 FQNEAQ (reference sequence). The CDR3 loop spans 11 amino acids. The V end was cut by 6 bases, the J end by 5 bases, with 5 bases between. Full variable domain (missing parts from reference TRBV7-9 and TRBJ2-1): DTGVSQNPRHKITKRGQNVTFRCDPISEHNRLYWYRQTLGQGPEFLTYFQNEAQLEKSRLLSDRFSAERPKGSFSTLEIQRTEQGDSAMYLCASRLNNEQFFGPGTRLTVL.

This chain uses TRBV9 with TRBJ2-2, with a weak D call TRBD2 (6 bases). This CDR3 contains 17 residues. CDR1 and CDR2 from the germline V gene are SGDLS and YYNGEE. Trimming took 0 bases from V and 5 from J, leaving 17 bases between them. The CDR3 loop reads CASSVAPRGGGTGELFF. The CDR3 nucleotides read TGTGCCAGCAGCGTAGCTCCCCGGGGCGGAGGGACCGGGGAGCTGTTTTTT.

This rearrangement joins TRBV5-4 to TRBJ2-5; D not certain. V was cut by 4 bases and J by 1 base, with 11 bases left in between. CDR1 and CDR2 (germline): SGHNT, YYREEE (reference sequence). The CDR3 consists of 14 residues. The CDR3: CASSPRRSQETQYF. CDR3 DNA: TGTGCCAGCAGCCCCCGGCGGAGCCAAGAGACCCAGTACTTC.

This clone occurred a few times. The chain is built from TRBV4-1 and TRBJ1-2, with 8 bases fitting TRBD1. The CDR3 extends over 14 amino acids. V lost 4 bases, J lost 8 bases, and 9 bases stayed unmatched. Germline V CDR1 and CDR2: MGHRA, YSYEKL. CDR3: CASSRTGPALGYTF. The CDR3 DNA reads as TGCGCCAGCAGCCGGACAGGGCCGGCGTTAGGCTACACCTTC.

This clone was seen just once. V gene TRBV18 combines with J gene TRBJ1-6; D is perhaps TRBD1 (6 bases). The length of the CDR3 is 15 residues. Trimming shortened V by 4 bases and J by 6 bases, and 13 bases separated the two germline ends. The V gene's germline CDR1 is KGHSH and CDR2 LQKENI. The chain's CDR3 is CASSRGLPFNSPLHF. In DNA, the CDR3 is TGTGCCAGCTCACGGGGGCTCCCCTTTAATTCACCCCTCCACTTT.

This chain uses TRBV9 with TRBJ2-2; unclear D gene. This CDR3 is built from 16 residues. Deletions cut 0 bases from V and 3 bases from J, with 12 bases between. Germline CDR1 is SGDLS and CDR2 is YYNGEE. CDR3 nucleotides: TGTGCCAGCAGCGTAGCTATTGCGGCGGACACCGGGGAGCTGTTTTTT. Residues: CASSVAIAADTGELFF.

The rearrangement joins TRBV19 to TRBJ1-1; D is uncertain. Looked up from germline, CDR1 is LNHDA and CDR2 is SQIVND (reference sequence). Trimming took off 6 bases at V and 0 bases at J, with 8 bases between the two ends. This CDR3 is built from 13 residues. This CDR3 is CASRPNMNTEAFF. The CDR3 coding sequence is TGTGCCAGTAGACCGAACATGAACACTGAAGCTTTCTTT.

The rearrangement joins TRBV18 to TRBJ2-7; D perhaps matches TRBD1 (5 bases). Germline-derived CDR1 and CDR2 are KGHSH and LQKENI. Trimming pared 3 bases from V and 6 bases from J, leaving 21 bases between. This CDR3 is 16 amino acids long. The chain's CDR3 is CASSPIGAPENLEQYF. CDR3 nucleotides: TGTGCCAGCTCACCCATAGGGGCACCCGAAAACCTCGAGCAGTACTTC. The entire variable domain, with the rest obtained from reference TRBV18 and TRBJ2-7, is as follows: NAGVMQNPRHLVRRRGQEARLRCSPMKGHSHVYWYRQLPEEGLKFMVYLQKENIIDESGMPKERFSAEFPKEGPSILRIQQVVRGDSAAYFCASSPIGAPENLEQYFGPGTRLTVT.

This chain connects TRBV11-1 to TRBJ2-7; D unresolved. The CDR3 is made up of 12 amino acids. Between the trimmed V and J ends, which lost 5 bases and 6 bases, there was a span of 11 bases. Germline CDR1 and CDR2: SGHAT and FQDESV (reference sequence). The chain's CDR3 is CASSTQVLEQYF. The CDR3 DNA reads TGTGCCAGCAGCACCCAGGTCCTCGAGCAGTACTTC.

This clone appeared a few times. The chain uses TRBV9 and TRBJ1-3; no firm D call. There are 16 residues in the CDR3. Trimming took off 0 bases at V and 3 bases at J, with 13 bases between the two ends. CDR1 and CDR2 (germline): SGDLS, YYNGEE. The CDR3 here is CASSVARGLGGNTIYF. In DNA form, the CDR3 reads TGTGCCAGCAGCGTAGCTCGAGGGCTAGGTGGAAACACCATATATTTT.

The rearrangement uses TRBV27 and TRBJ1-1, with 8 bases identical to TRBD1. Unmatched junction bases numbered 10, after V lost 10 bases and J lost 0 bases. The CDR3 totals 15 residues. Germline CDR1 is MNHEY and CDR2 is SMNVEV (reference sequence). The CDR3 nucleotides read TGTGCCACCTCCCGGACAGGGTTTATGAACACTGAAGCTTTCTTT. Amino acid sequence: CATSRTGFMNTEAFF.

V gene TRBV14 combines with J gene TRBJ2-3; the D gene is possibly TRBD2 (5 bases). This CDR3 has 17 amino acids. Germline V gene lookup returns CDR1 SGHDN and CDR2 FVKESK. Trimming left V 4 bases short and J 1 base short, with 18 bases between. This CDR3 is CASSPISVALGTDTQYF. The CDR3 DNA sequence: TGTGCCAGCAGCCCTATAAGCGTAGCGCTTGGCACAGATACGCAGTATTTT.

The chain is built from TRBV15 and TRBJ2-1; TRBD1 matches 7 bases. Germline trimming cut 6 bases from V and 5 bases from J; bases unmatched to any gene: 10. The CDR3 loop spans 15 amino acids. The germline CDR1 and CDR2 sequences are LNHNV and YYDKDF (reference sequence). The CDR3 protein is CATRPSRQGNNEQFF. In DNA, the CDR3 is TGTGCCACCAGGCCCTCGAGACAGGGTAACAATGAGCAGTTCTTC.

V gene TRBV9 combines with J gene TRBJ1-6, with D uncertain. In germline, CDR1 is SGDLS, CDR2 YYNGEE. Trimming cost V 0 bases and J 5 bases, with 9 bases left between them. This CDR3 is 15 amino acids long. This chain's CDR3 is CASSVELANNSPLHF. DNA for the CDR3: TGTGCCAGCAGCGTAGAATTGGCAAATAATTCACCCCTCCACTTT. Supplemented by reference TRBV9 and TRBJ1-6, the full variable domain reads DSGVTQTPKHLITATGQRVTLRCSPRSGDLSVYWYQQSLDQGLQFLIQYYNGEERAKGNILERFSAQQFPDLHSELNLSSLELGDSALYFCASSVELANNSPLHFGNGTRLTVT.

The chain employs TRBV5-4 and TRBJ1-4; 8 positions match TRBD1. J gave up 7 bases and V 0 bases, and 5 bases lay outside the gene matches. CDR3 length: 15 residues. CDR1 is SGHNT and CDR2 is YYREEE in the germline V gene (reference sequence). This CDR3 reads CASSLGTGSAEKLFF. CDR3 in DNA: TGTGCCAGCAGCTTGGGGACAGGGTCTGCTGAAAAACTGTTTTTT.

This chain links TRBV5-5 with TRBJ2-5, with 13 bases aligning to TRBD2. With 7 bases clipped from V and 4 bases from J, the junction kept 7 bases outside the gene matches. The length of the CDR3 is 15 residues. Germline-derived CDR1 and CDR2 are SGHKS and YYEKEE (reference sequence). The CDR3 region has the DNA TGTGCCAGCCGAACTAGCGGGGGGGCCGGAGAGACCCAGTACTTC. This codes for CASRTSGGAGETQYF.

The chain has TRBV5-6 and TRBJ2-5, with TRBD1 as a possible D gene (5 bases). The CDR3 has 14 residues. V was clipped by 1 base and J by 3 bases, with 10 bases between them. From germline, CDR1 is SGHDT and CDR2 YYEEEE. CDR3 sequence: CASSLRAGKETQYF. CDR3 nucleotide sequence: TGTGCCAGCAGCTTGAGGGCAGGGAAAGAGACCCAGTACTTC.

The chain couples TRBV2 to TRBJ1-5; TRBD1 matches at 7 bases. After removal of 9 bases from V and 3 bases from J, the junction contained 8 bases not matched to a gene. Germline assignment: CDR1 SNHLY and CDR2 FYNNEI. The CDR3 spans 14 residues. The CDR3 reads CASRQGSANQPQHF. The CDR3 DNA reads TGTGCCAGTAGACAGGGCTCGGCCAATCAGCCCCAGCATTTT.

The rearrangement uses TRBV9 and TRBJ2-7, with a tentative D call TRBD2 (6 bases). The germline gives CDR1 SGDLS, CDR2 YYNGEE. The CDR3 covers 15 residues. The germline V and J ends were trimmed by 4 bases and 2 bases, with 16 bases remaining between them. This chain's CDR3 is CASSSSGTFAYEQYF. CDR3 DNA sequence: TGTGCCAGCAGCTCCTCCGGGACTTTTGCCTACGAGCAGTACTTC.

This sequence joins TRBV5-1 and TRBJ2-7; TRBD1 aligns across 8 bases. The CDR3 totals 13 residues. V lost 1 base, J lost 3 bases, and 0 bases stayed unmatched. Germline lookup yields CDR1 SGHRS and CDR2 YFSETQ. CDR3 sequence reads: CASSLTGGYEQYF. CDR3 in DNA: TGCGCCAGCAGCTTGACAGGGGGCTACGAGCAGTACTTC.

This chain connects TRBV7-9 to TRBJ2-2; D perhaps matches TRBD1 (6 bases). The length of the CDR3 is 12 residues. Germline assignment: CDR1 SEHNR and CDR2 FQNEAQ (reference sequence). V dropped 6 bases and J dropped 6 bases, with 8 bases sitting between them. The CDR3, as DNA: TGTGCCAGCAGTTCAGGGGCCGGGGAGCTGTTTTTT. Residues: CASSSGAGELFF. Full variable domain (rest looked up from reference TRBV7-9 and TRBJ2-2): DTGVSQNPRHKITKRGQNVTFRCDPISEHNRLYWYRQTLGQGPEFLTYFQNEAQLEKSRLLSDRFSAERPKGSFSTLEIQRTEQGDSAMYLCASSSGAGELFFGEGSRLTVL.

This chain uses TRBV25-1 with TRBJ2-7; a weak D match, TRBD1 (5 bases). Germline values: CDR1 MGHDK, CDR2 SYGVNS. The CDR3 is made up of 12 amino acids. Trimming left V 4 bases short and J 1 base short, with 5 bases between. CDR3 loop: CASSGQSYEQYF. The CDR3 nucleotides are TGTGCCAGCAGTGGACAGTCCTACGAGCAGTACTTC.

This chain connects TRBV2 to TRBJ1-4, with D possibly being TRBD1 (6 bases). Germline V lookup: CDR1 SNHLY, CDR2 FYNNEI. The CDR3 has 14 residues. Trimming stripped 7 bases from V and 4 bases from J, with 13 bases between. CDR3 protein: CASTETGYNEKLFF. The CDR3 coding sequence is TGTGCCAGCACCGAGACAGGTTATAATGAAAAACTGTTTTTT.

This clone was detected a few times. This chain connects TRBV6-5 to TRBJ2-2, with D tentatively TRBD1 (6 bases). V lost 5 bases and J lost 5, with 15 bases in between. The CDR3 is 15 residues long. CDR1 is MNHEY and CDR2 is SVGAGI in the germline V gene. The CDR3 protein is CASSLDSARTGELFF. Here the CDR3 DNA reads TGTGCCAGCAGTCTGGACAGTGCTCGGACCGGGGAGCTGTTTTTT.